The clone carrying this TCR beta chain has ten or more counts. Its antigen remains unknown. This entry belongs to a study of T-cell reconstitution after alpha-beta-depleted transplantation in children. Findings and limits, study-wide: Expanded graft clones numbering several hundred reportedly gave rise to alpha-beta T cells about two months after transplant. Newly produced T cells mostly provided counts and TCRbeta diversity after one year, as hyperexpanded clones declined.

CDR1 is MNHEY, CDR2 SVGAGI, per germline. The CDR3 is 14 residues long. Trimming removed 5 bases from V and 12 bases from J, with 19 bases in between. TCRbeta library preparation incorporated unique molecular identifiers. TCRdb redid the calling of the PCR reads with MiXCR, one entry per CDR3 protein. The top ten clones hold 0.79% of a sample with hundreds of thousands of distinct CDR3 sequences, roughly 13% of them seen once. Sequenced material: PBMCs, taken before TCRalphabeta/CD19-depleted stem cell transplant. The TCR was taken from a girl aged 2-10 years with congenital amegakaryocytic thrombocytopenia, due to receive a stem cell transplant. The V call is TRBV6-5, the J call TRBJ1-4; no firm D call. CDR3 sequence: CASSTPASGEELFF. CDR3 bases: TGTGCCAGCAGTACACCCGCCAGCGGGGAGGAACTGTTTTTT.